The 28 T cell receptor beta chains reported below all come from one sample, sequenced in a study of cytomegalovirus exposure and HLA in healthy donors. The data were produced by immunoSEQ multiplex PCR, yet TCRdb's version contains in-frame clones alone and is incomplete. The sample contains roughly 120,000 clones, 94% of which appear only once. The specimen was PBMCs. The receptors were sampled from a woman between 18 and 29 years old in good health and CMV-seronegative.

The chain couples TRBV5-8 to TRBJ2-7, with TRBD2 matching over 7 bases. CDR3 length equals 13 residues. V shed 2 bases and J 3 bases; nucleotides not matched to a gene: 2. Germline V gene sequence: CDR1 SGHTS, CDR2 YDEGEE. CDR3 residues: CASSFRGDYEQYF. CDR3 DNA: TGTGCCAGCAGCTTCCGGGGGGACTACGAGCAGTACTTC. Filled out from reference TRBV5-8 and TRBJ2-7, the complete variable domain reads EAGVTQSPTHLIKTRGQQATLRCSPISGHTSVYWYQQALGLGLQFLLWYDEGEERNRGNFPPRFSGRQFPNYSSELNVNALELEDSALYLCASSFRGDYEQYFGPGTRLTVT.

J is TRBJ1-3 and V is TRBV6-5, with D unresolved. V lost 5 bases to trimming and J lost 0 bases, with 8 bases between them. Looked up from germline, CDR1 is MNHEY and CDR2 is SVGAGI. The CDR3 consists of 14 residues. CDR3 in DNA: TGTGCCAGCAGTCCAGGCAACTCTGGAAACACCATATATTTT. Protein: CASSPGNSGNTIYF.

This chain links TRBV20-1 with TRBJ2-3; 7 nucleotides line up with TRBD2. Germline CDR1 DFQATT, CDR2 SNEGSKA (reference sequence). The V segment lost 6 bases and the J segment 4 bases; nucleotides outside the gene matches: 1. The CDR3 loop spans 11 amino acids. CDR3 nucleotide sequence: TGCAGTGCCGCGGGGGCAGATACGCAGTATTTT. Translation: CSAAGADTQYF.

The rearrangement joins TRBV7-9 to TRBJ1-4; 8 bases fit TRBD1. The CDR3 totals 14 residues. The germline CDR1 and CDR2 sequences are SEHNR and FQNEAQ (reference sequence). V lost 5 bases to trimming and J lost 10 bases; unmatched junction nucleotides: 9. CDR3 in amino acids: CASSPGQDIAKLFF. The CDR3, as DNA: TGTGCCAGCAGCCCGGGACAGGACATAGCAAAACTGTTTTTT.

This sequence joins TRBV9 and TRBJ2-2, with 11 nucleotides matching TRBD1. Looked up from germline, CDR1 is SGDLS and CDR2 is YYNGEE. This CDR3 is 14 amino acids long. The ends lost 5 bases at V and 3 bases at J; junction bases unmatched: 0. In DNA, the CDR3 is TGTGCCAGCAGGGGACAGGGGGACACCGGGGAGCTGTTTTTT. It is translated as CASRGQGDTGELFF.

This chain links TRBV5-1 with TRBJ2-7; D gene unclear. The CDR3 is made up of 13 amino acids. The germline gives CDR1 SGHRS, CDR2 YFSETQ. V lost 4 bases to trimming and J lost 4 bases, with 12 bases between them. The CDR3 loop is CASSLGIEYEQYF. The CDR3 DNA is TGCGCCAGCAGCCTGGGAATTGAGTACGAGCAGTACTTC.

The chain joins TRBV2 to TRBJ2-1; TRBD1 might be the D (5 bases). Between the trimmed V and J ends, which lost 1 base and 8 bases, there was a span of 12 bases. The germline V gene has CDR1 SNHLY and CDR2 FYNNEI. The CDR3 is 14 residues long. The CDR3: CASSEGPRVHEQFF. CDR3 bases: TGTGCCAGCAGTGAAGGGCCCAGGGTCCATGAGCAGTTCTTC.

This chain uses TRBV10-1 with TRBJ1-5, with TRBD1 matching 7 bases. Germline V gene sequence: CDR1 WNHNN, CDR2 SYGVQD (reference sequence). The length of the CDR3 is 15 residues. V was clipped by 3 bases and J by 7 bases; unmatched bases: 9. CDR3 sequence reads: CASSENRGSQQPQHF. CDR3 DNA: TGCGCCAGCAGTGAAAACAGGGGTTCTCAGCAGCCCCAGCATTTT.

The genes are TRBV28 and TRBJ2-1; 11 nucleotides line up with TRBD2. Germline V gene data show CDR1 as MDHEN and CDR2 as SYDVKM. Trimming at V came to 3 bases and at J to 5 bases, leaving 3 bases not matched to a gene. This CDR3 contains 15 residues. CDR3 nucleotides: TGTGCCAGCAGTTTTAGCGGGAGGGCCAACAATGAGCAGTTCTTC. Residues: CASSFSGRANNEQFF.

This clone has a single count. The rearrangement uses TRBV30 and TRBJ2-2, with D unclear. Trimming took 7 bases from V and 8 from J, leaving 11 bases between them. Germline V gene lookup returns CDR1 GTSNPN and CDR2 SVGIG (reference sequence). The CDR3 is made up of 11 amino acids. CDR3 residues: CAFGGVGELFF. The CDR3 DNA reads as TGTGCCTTCGGCGGCGTAGGGGAGCTGTTTTTT.

This clone was seen a single time. The chain combines TRBV6-5 with TRBJ1-4; no firm D call. This CDR3 is 14 amino acids long. V lost 4 bases, J lost 1 base, and 7 bases lay in between. Germline V gene data show CDR1 as MNHEY and CDR2 as SVGAGI. CDR3 amino acids: CASSSTVTNEKLFF. The CDR3 nucleotides are TGTGCCAGCAGTTCCACAGTAACTAATGAAAAACTGTTTTTT.

The CDR3 DNA reads as TGCGCCAGCAGACCTAGCCCGCTCACAGATACGCAGTATTTT. Amino acids: CASRPSPLTDTQYF. The chain links TRBV10-2 to TRBJ2-3; TRBD2 is a possible D gene (5 bases). Germline V gene data show CDR1 as WSHSY and CDR2 as SAAADI. The CDR3 spans 14 residues. Trimming took off 6 bases at V and 2 bases at J, with 12 bases between the two ends.

The chain is built from TRBV9 and TRBJ1-1; D unresolved. Germline CDR1 SGDLS, CDR2 YYNGEE. This CDR3 comprises 14 residues. Trimming removed 0 bases at V and 1 base at J, with 7 bases between. CDR3 region: CASSVAEKNTEAFF. In DNA form, the CDR3 reads TGTGCCAGCAGCGTAGCGGAGAAGAACACTGAAGCTTTCTTT.

This chain uses TRBV9 with TRBJ2-7, with 8 bases matching TRBD1. The CDR3 is 15 residues long. Germline V gene data show CDR1 as SGDLS and CDR2 as YYNGEE. V shed 4 bases, J shed 5 bases, and the junction held 11 bases outside the gene matches. CDR3 sequence (DNA): TGTGCCAGCAGCCTTACCGGGGACAGGTCCCACGAGCAGTACTTC. Translating gives CASSLTGDRSHEQYF.

The chain recombines TRBV19 with TRBJ1-1; 7 nucleotides line up with TRBD1. Germline V gene data show CDR1 as LNHDA and CDR2 as SQIVND (reference sequence). J lost 6 bases, V lost 4 bases, and 8 bases had no gene match. The CDR3 runs to 14 residues. The CDR3 nucleotides read TGTGCCAGTAGTACAGACAGGGAACCCCCTGAAGCTTTCTTT. Its translation is CASSTDREPPEAFF.

This clone was seen a few times. Germline and junction disagree at one end, which may indicate a read error. The chain recombines TRBV6-5 with TRBJ2-3, with TRBD1 matching over 7 bases. The CDR3 spans 14 residues. Germline CDR1 and CDR2: MNHEY and SVGAGI. The CDR3 here is CASSYSGLQGKMDF. DNA of the CDR3: TGTGCCAGCAGTTACTCGGGTTTACAGGGGAAAATGGATTTT.

This chain uses TRBV29-1 with TRBJ2-7, with D perhaps TRBD1 (6 bases). V lost 6 bases and J lost 7, with 25 bases in between. Germline lookup yields CDR1 SQVTM and CDR2 ANQGSEA. The CDR3 runs to 15 residues. The CDR3 reads CSVEQPGTPLAEQYF. The CDR3 coding sequence is TGCAGCGTGGAACAGCCCGGGACACCTTTAGCGGAGCAGTACTTC.

The chain joins TRBV5-4 to TRBJ2-1, with D possibly being TRBD2 (6 bases). CDR3 length equals 11 residues. Germline lookup yields CDR1 SGHNT and CDR2 YYREEE (reference sequence). V lost 2 bases to trimming and J lost 9 bases, with 6 bases between them. The DNA for the CDR3 is TGTGCCAGCAGCTTCGGGGGTGAGCAGTTCTTC. Protein: CASSFGGEQFF. The whole variable domain, remainder taken from reference TRBV5-4 and TRBJ2-1, is ETGVTQSPTHLIKTRGQQVTLRCSSQSGHNTVSWYQQALGQGPQFIFQYYREEENGRGNFPPRFSGLQFPNYSSELNVNALELDDSALYLCASSFGGEQFFGPGTRLTVL.

The V call is TRBV28, the J call TRBJ1-3, with 7 bases identical to TRBD1. Looked up from germline, CDR1 is MDHEN and CDR2 is SYDVKM. The CDR3 covers 16 residues. The V and J ends lost 2 bases and 5 bases, in that order; junction bases with no gene match: 9. This CDR3 reads CASSLGGGALRNTIYF. CDR3 bases: TGTGCCAGCAGTTTAGGAGGGGGCGCGTTGAGAAACACCATATATTTT.

This clone was counted once. This sequence joins TRBV7-9 and TRBJ1-2; TRBD1 matches 7 bases. There are 14 residues in the CDR3. The V gene end was trimmed by 5 bases and the J gene end by 6 bases; junction bases not matched to a gene: 9. The germline gives CDR1 SEHNR, CDR2 FQNEAQ (reference sequence). CDR3 coding DNA: TGTGCCAGCAGCACTCCGACAGGGAACAATGGCTACACCTTC. It codes for CASSTPTGNNGYTF. Supplemented by reference TRBV7-9 and TRBJ1-2, the full variable domain reads DTGVSQNPRHKITKRGQNVTFRCDPISEHNRLYWYRQTLGQGPEFLTYFQNEAQLEKSRLLSDRFSAERPKGSFSTLEIQRTEQGDSAMYLCASSTPTGNNGYTFGSGTRLTVV.

CDR3: CASKGGSSGNTIYF. The CDR3 bases are TGCGCCAGCAAGGGAGGGAGCTCTGGAAACACCATATATTTT. The J gene is TRBJ1-3, the V gene TRBV5-1; D is unresolved. V lost 6 bases and J lost 0, with 10 bases in between. CDR3 length: 14 residues. Germline CDR1 SGHRS, CDR2 YFSETQ.

This rearrangement joins TRBV30 to TRBJ2-1, with 7 bases aligning to TRBD2. With V trimmed by 3 bases and J by 1 base, 6 bases remained unmatched. The germline CDR1 and CDR2 sequences are GTSNPN and SVGIG (reference sequence). The CDR3 covers 15 residues. The CDR3 DNA is TGTGCCTGGAGCCTTGGACTAGGGTCCTACAATGAGCAGTTCTTC. Protein: CAWSLGLGSYNEQFF.

This chain connects TRBV6-1 to TRBJ2-7; 9 bases fit TRBD1. V was clipped by 9 bases and J by 12 bases; unmatched bases: 18. The CDR3 runs 14 residues. The germline gives CDR1 MNHNS, CDR2 SASEGT. The CDR3 protein is CASETGGSPVESYF. In nucleotides, the CDR3 is TGTGCCAGTGAGACAGGGGGATCCCCCGTAGAGTCGTACTTC.

The chain uses TRBV27 and TRBJ2-3; maybe TRBD1 (5 bases). Deletions cut 4 bases from V and 6 bases from J, with 17 bases between. This CDR3 spans 15 amino acids. CDR1 MNHEY and CDR2 SMNVEV come from the germline V gene (reference sequence). CDR3 DNA sequence: TGTGCCAGCAGTTGGGGCGGACGGGTTGCGGATACGCAGTATTTT. This sequence encodes CASSWGGRVADTQYF.

The chain employs TRBV6-1 and TRBJ1-1; D unclear. V was trimmed by 7 bases and J by 1 base, leaving 13 bases between them. CDR1 is MNHNS and CDR2 is SASEGT in the germline V gene. This CDR3 comprises 14 residues. This CDR3 is CASTPSPRNTEAFF. Here the CDR3 DNA reads TGTGCCAGCACCCCCTCACCCAGGAACACTGAAGCTTTCTTT.

Written as DNA, the CDR3 is TGTGCCAGCGGGGATAGCGGGAGGGCCGACACCGGGGAGCTGTTTTTT. It specifies CASGDSGRADTGELFF. The rearrangement links TRBV28 to TRBJ2-2; the match to TRBD2 covers 11 bases. V lost 8 bases and J lost 3; bases outside the gene matches: 8. The germline V gene has CDR1 MDHEN and CDR2 SYDVKM. The CDR3 covers 16 residues.

This chain connects TRBV9 to TRBJ1-2; no reliable D call. The V and J ends lost 0 bases and 5 bases respectively, with 17 bases between them. Germline V gene sequence: CDR1 SGDLS, CDR2 YYNGEE. The CDR3 totals 16 residues. CDR3 DNA sequence: TGTGCCAGCAGCGTAGTGTCCGTACAGCTCCCTTATGGCTACACCTTC. Translating it yields CASSVVSVQLPYGYTF.

This clone was counted once. The CDR3 sequence: CASTRRQENEKLFF. The CDR3 bases are TGTGCCAGCACCCGGCGACAGGAGAATGAAAAACTGTTTTTT. This chain joins TRBV6-1 and TRBJ1-4; the D gene is possibly TRBD1 (6 bases). CDR1 and CDR2 (germline): MNHNS, SASEGT. V was cut by 7 bases and J by 5 bases, with 14 bases left in between. The CDR3 has 14 amino acids.